The rows below give T cell receptor beta chains drawn from one sample of a study of blood T cell repertoires in COVID-19. TCRdb's table, derived via immunoSEQ multiplex PCR, lists solely in-frame clones and lacks some. This sample has more than 150,000 clones, with approximately 82% found just once. The source material was peripheral blood. Source of these receptors: a man between 65 and 79 years old who had recovered from COVID-19. Each CDR3 is given with its conserved first and last residue. Each record gives: CDR3 length, V gene, J gene, D gene, clone size, CDR3 DNA, CDR3 protein. A D gene is named only where the DNA matches it firmly. Not every row has a clone size; where given, it reads once, few, many or a size class.

16	TRBV19	TRBJ2-7	TRBD2	-	TGTGCCAGTAGTAACCGGCTAGCGGGAGGGATTTACGAGCAGTACTTC	CASSNRLAGGIYEQYF
15	TRBV18	TRBJ2-4	TRBD2	-	TGTGCCAGCTCACCGGCGGGGGGCGCGTCTCCCATTCAGTACTTC	CASSPAGGASPIQYF
16	TRBV28	TRBJ1-5	TRBD1	few	TGTGCCAGCAGGGGGCCTGGGACAGGCAGCAATCAGCCCCAGCATTTT	CASRGPGTGSNQPQHF
14	TRBV27	TRBJ2-1	TRBD2	-	TGTGCCAGCACACCGGGGGGTCAATACAATGAGCAGTTCTTC	CASTPGGQYNEQFF
13	TRBV5-4	TRBJ2-1	-	once	TGTGCCAGCAGCTGGGGGGAAGGGGGCGAGCAGTTCTTC	CASSWGEGGEQFF
13	TRBV7-9	TRBJ2-5	TRBD2	-	TGTGCCAGCCGGGGGGGCGGATGGGAGACCCAGTACTTC	CASRGGGWETQYF
15	TRBV5-1	TRBJ1-1	-	-	TGCGCCAGCAGCGGCGGGCTGGGAGTAAACACTGAAGCTTTCTTT	CASSGGLGVNTEAFF
15	TRBV5-4	TRBJ1-1	TRBD1	-	TGTGCCAGCAGCTTCGGACAGGTTCTGAACACTGAAGCTTTCTTT	CASSFGQVLNTEAFF
13	TRBV5-1	TRBJ1-1	-	-	TGCGCCAGCAGTCTGGGGGCGGGTTTGAAAGCTTTCTTT	CASSLGAGLKAFF
12	TRBV7-9	TRBJ2-3	-	many	TGTGCCAGCAGCCCAATCACAGATACGCAGTATTTT	CASSPITDTQYF
15	TRBV19	TRBJ2-1	TRBD1	few	TGTGCCAGTAGTATGACAGGGGGTTCGAACAATGAGCAGTTCTTC	CASSMTGGSNNEQFF
15	TRBV5-1	TRBJ1-1	-	-	TGCGCCAGCAGCTTGGTGCGGGGGTCGGGCACTGAAGCTTTCTTT	CASSLVRGSGTEAFF
13	TRBV2	TRBJ1-1	TRBD1	-	TGTGCCAGCAGTGATAGACAGGGGGTGAAAGCTTTCTTT	CASSDRQGVKAFF
13	TRBV5-1	TRBJ2-1	-	-	TGCGCCAGCAGCCCCTTCGGGGGCAATGAGCAGTTCTTC	CASSPFGGNEQFF
16	TRBV5-8	TRBJ2-1	TRBD2	-	TGTGCCAGCGTTGAACCGGGACTAGCGGGAGTTGGTGAGCAGTTCTTC	CASVEPGLAGVGEQFF
15	TRBV5-1	TRBJ2-7	-	-	TGCGCCAGCAGCAGTTCCGCTTCAGGAACCTACGAGCAGTACTTC	CASSSSASGTYEQYF
13	TRBV10-3	TRBJ1-2	TRBD1	-	TGTGCCATCAGTGAGGACAGGGTTCAGGGCTACACCTTC	CAISEDRVQGYTF
13	TRBV19	TRBJ1-1	-	-	TGTGCCAGTACCGATACACCGAACACTGAAGCTTTCTTT	CASTDTPNTEAFF
15	TRBV7-2	TRBJ2-1	TRBD2	-	TGTGCCAGCGGAGTACTAGCGGCAGGGGACAATGAGCAGTTCTTC	CASGVLAAGDNEQFF
14	TRBV30	TRBJ2-7	-	-	TGTGCCTGGAGTTCCCGGGACTCTCTCTACGAGCAGTACTTC	CAWSSRDSLYEQYF
17	TRBV9	TRBJ2-1	TRBD2	once	TGTGCCAGCAGCGTAGGTCTAGCGGGACTATCCTACAATGAGCAGTTCTTC	CASSVGLAGLSYNEQFF
13	TRBV5-4	TRBJ1-1	-	-	TGTGCCAGCAGCCGGGATCCCGGGGATGAAGCTTTCTTT	CASSRDPGDEAFF
14	TRBV7-2	TRBJ2-3	-	-	TGTGCCAGCAGCTTAAGCCTAGCGACAGATACGCAGTATTTT	CASSLSLATDTQYF
15	TRBV6-4	TRBJ2-3	-	-	TGTGCCAGCAGTGAATCGGGAGCGGGTACAGATACGCAGTATTTT	CASSESGAGTDTQYF
11	TRBV6-5	TRBJ2-7	-	-	TGTGCCAGCAGTACTTACTACGAGCAGTACTTC	CASSTYYEQYF
14	TRBV7-2	TRBJ1-2	-	-	TGTGCCAGCACCCCTGGGCAGTCTCACTATGGCTACACCTTC	CASTPGQSHYGYTF
17	TRBV27	TRBJ2-1	TRBD1	-	TGTGCCAGCAGTCCCACTCCAAGTAGGGGGCGGTACAATGAGCAGTTCTTC	CASSPTPSRGRYNEQFF
15	TRBV6-2/TRBV6-3	TRBJ2-5	-	-	TGTGCCAGCAGTTCTGTCAGACAATTCCAAGAGACCCAGTACTTC	CASSSVRQFQETQYF
12	TRBV5-1	TRBJ2-1	TRBD2	-	TGCGCCAGCAGCTTTCTAGCGGGAGTGCAGTTCTTC	CASSFLAGVQFF
15	TRBV2	TRBJ2-1	-	few	TGTGCCACCCAACGGACTGAGACTAGAGGCAATGAGCAGTTCTTC	CATQRTETRGNEQFF
12	TRBV12-3/TRBV12-4	TRBJ2-7	-	-	TGTGCCAGCAGAGTGCGGGGAGGCGAGCAGTACTTC	CASRVRGGEQYF
15	TRBV2	TRBJ1-5	-	-	TGTGCCAGCAGTGAATACCAACAAAAAAATCAGCCCCAGCATTTT	CASSEYQQKNQPQHF
15	TRBV7-2	TRBJ2-1	-	-	TGTGCCAGCAGCTTAGACAGGGTCTCCTACAATGAGCAGTTCTTC	CASSLDRVSYNEQFF
15	TRBV4-1	TRBJ1-1	TRBD1	-	TGCGCCAGCAGCCAAGATCAGGCAGGGGGAACTGAAGCTTTCTTT	CASSQDQAGGTEAFF
16	TRBV15	TRBJ2-7	TRBD2	-	TGTGCCACCAGCAGGTTCTCCGGGAGGGGGACCTACGAGCAGTACTTC	CATSRFSGRGTYEQYF
18	TRBV5-6	TRBJ2-7	TRBD2	-	TGTGCCAGCAGCTTGGAAGGTTGGGGTAGCGGGAGATTCCACGAGCAGTACTTC	CASSLEGWGSGRFHEQYF
15	TRBV5-1	TRBJ1-1	TRBD1	-	TGCGCCAGCAGCTTGGAGAGGACAGGGGGCACTGAAGCTTTCTTT	CASSLERTGGTEAFF
14	TRBV11-3	TRBJ2-1	-	-	TGTGCCAGCAGCTTAAGCACGGTATACAATGAGCAGTTCTTC	CASSLSTVYNEQFF
12	TRBV24-1	TRBJ2-5	-	-	TGTGCCACCAGGGAGGGCCGGGAGACCCAGTACTTC	CATREGRETQYF
16	TRBV2	TRBJ2-3	TRBD2	-	TGTGCCAGCAGTCTTCGGACTAGCGGGAGTGGCGATACGCAGTATTTT	CASSLRTSGSGDTQYF
14	TRBV3-1/TRBV3-2	TRBJ1-5	-	-	TGTGCCAGCAGCCAAGCCCAGGGCAATCAGCCCCAGCATTTT	CASSQAQGNQPQHF
15	TRBV19	TRBJ2-5	TRBD1	-	TGTGCCAGTAGTATCCACAGGGGTCCTCAAGAGACCCAGTACTTC	CASSIHRGPQETQYF
15	TRBV3-1/TRBV3-2	TRBJ2-3	TRBD2	-	TGTGCCAGCAGCCAGTGGACTAGCATCGCAGATACGCAGTATTTT	CASSQWTSIADTQYF
13	TRBV12-3/TRBV12-4	TRBJ2-7	TRBD1	-	TGTGCCAGCACTGGGACAGGGTTCTACGAGCAGTACTTC	CASTGTGFYEQYF
19	TRBV6-6	TRBJ2-1	-	-	TGTGCCAGCAGTCGACAGGTTGTAGGCGGGAGCCGCACCTACAATGAGCAGTTCTTC	CASSRQVVGGSRTYNEQFF
15	TRBV24-1	TRBJ2-3	-	-	TGTGCCACCAGAAGACAGTTTCCTAGCACAGATACGCAGTATTTT	CATRRQFPSTDTQYF
11	TRBV29-1	TRBJ1-1	-	few	TGCGGCGGGACACTAAACACTGAAGCTTTCTTT	CGGTLNTEAFF
15	TRBV10-1	TRBJ1-1	-	-	TGCGCCAGCAGTGAGTTTAGGGCAGGGCTCGCTGAAGCTTTCTTT	CASSEFRAGLAEAFF
14	TRBV19	TRBJ2-7	TRBD2	-	TGTGCCAGTAGTATCGTAGGGACTAGAGGTGAGCAGTACTTC	CASSIVGTRGEQYF
17	TRBV7-2	TRBJ2-5	TRBD2	-	TGTGCCAGCAGCTTAGCAGGAGGGCGGGAGGCCGAAGAGACCCAGTACTTC	CASSLAGGREAEETQYF
14	TRBV18	TRBJ2-1	TRBD1	-	TGTGCCAGCTCACCGGCACAGGGGATTGATGAGCAGTTCTTC	CASSPAQGIDEQFF
15	TRBV5-4	TRBJ1-1	-	-	TGTGCCAGCAGCTTGGAGGCGGGAACGAACACTGAAGCTTTCTTT	CASSLEAGTNTEAFF
16	TRBV7-9	TRBJ2-3	TRBD2	few	TGTGCCAGCAGCTTAGGGACTAGCGGTAGCACAGATACGCAGTATTTT	CASSLGTSGSTDTQYF
15	TRBV14	TRBJ2-2	TRBD2	-	TGTGCCAGCAGTCCTAGCGGGACGAACACCGGGGAGCTGTTTTTT	CASSPSGTNTGELFF
14	TRBV7-2	TRBJ2-5	TRBD2	-	TGTGCCAGCGGAGTAGCGGGTTTCCAAGAGACCCAGTACTTC	CASGVAGFQETQYF
14	TRBV2	TRBJ2-2	-	-	TGTGCCAGCGGTTCGGGAGCGGAGACCGGGGAGCTGTTTTTT	CASGSGAETGELFF
12	TRBV6-5	TRBJ2-7	TRBD2	-	TGTGCCACCCTCAGCGGGGGCTACGAGCAGTACTTC	CATLSGGYEQYF
16	TRBV28	TRBJ2-5	TRBD2	-	TGTGCCAGCAGTTTAGGGCTAGCGGGAGGGACGGAGACCCAGTACTTC	CASSLGLAGGTETQYF
14	TRBV18	TRBJ2-5	-	once	TGTGCCAGCTCACCGGAAGGGGGTCAGCCGACCCAGTACTTC	CASSPEGGQPTQYF